Listed here are 17 T cell receptor beta chains from one sample, sequenced in a study of shared clonotypes between healthy human individuals. Profiling relied on immunoSEQ multiplex PCR, and the TCRdb table lists in-frame clones only, not all of them. The data show about 1 million clones, roughly 80% seen once. Sequencing was done on a sample of memory CD4+ T cells sorted from blood. Subset defined: CD45RA-negative fraction. These receptors came from a man aged 18 to 30 in good health.

The table lists this clone with a few counts. This chain joins TRBV7-8 and TRBJ2-1, with 7 bases matching TRBD2. Per the germline V gene, CDR1 is SGHVS and CDR2 is FQNEAQ. The V and J ends lost 0 bases and 7 bases, in that order; junction bases with no gene match: 9. CDR3 length: 16 amino acids. CDR3 sequence: CASSLAAAGVRNEQFF. CDR3 DNA: TGTGCCAGCAGCTTAGCTGCCGCGGGAGTGAGGAATGAGCAGTTCTTC.

This clone was counted at least ten times. The V and J genes are TRBV14 and TRBJ1-4; D may be TRBD1 (6 bases). Per the germline V gene, CDR1 is SGHDN and CDR2 is FVKESK. The CDR3 loop spans 15 amino acids. V lost 1 base, J lost 8 bases, and 14 bases lay in between. CDR3 sequence: CASSQAVGAGEKLFF. CDR3 in DNA: TGTGCCAGCAGCCAAGCGGTGGGGGCCGGGGAAAAACTGTTTTTT.

The chain links TRBV5-6 to TRBJ1-2; D unresolved. V gave up 3 bases and J gave up 8 bases, with 14 bases separating them. This CDR3 is built from 13 residues. CDR1 is SGHDT, CDR2 YYEEEE, per germline. Written as DNA, the CDR3 is TGTGCCAGCAGCTCCTGGACGGTCGGGGGCTACACCTTC. Translating gives CASSSWTVGGYTF.

This clone was counted only a few times. Additional DNA sequences in this sample encode the identical CDR3. CDR3: CASSIGGTPNYNEQFF. The CDR3 DNA reads as TGTGCCAGTAGTATAGGGGGGACTCCGAACTACAATGAGCAGTTCTTC. This rearrangement joins TRBV19 to TRBJ2-1; a possible D gene is TRBD2 (6 bases). The CDR3 contains 16 residues. With 1 base removed from V and 3 bases from J, the gap between germline ends came to 13 bases. Germline CDR1 LNHDA, CDR2 SQIVND (reference sequence).

This clone was found a few times. The V and J genes are TRBV9 and TRBJ1-5, with 11 bases lining up with TRBD1. This CDR3 contains 19 residues. Germline V lookup: CDR1 SGDLS, CDR2 YYNGEE. J was trimmed by 0 bases and V by 4 bases; bases with no gene match: 12. CDR3 residues: CASSSLGTGGGLSNQPQHF. The CDR3 DNA reads as TGTGCCAGCAGCAGCCTAGGGACAGGGGGGGGCCTTAGCAATCAGCCCCAGCATTTT.

The rearrangement joins TRBV6-1 to TRBJ2-5; the D gene is possibly TRBD2 (5 bases). From germline, CDR1 is MNHNS and CDR2 SASEGT. The CDR3 contains 11 residues. V lost 8 bases to trimming and J lost 4 bases, with 8 bases between them. The CDR3 DNA reads as TGTGCCAGCCGGGCGGGAGAGACCCAGTACTTC. It specifies CASRAGETQYF.

The gene calls are TRBV7-2 and TRBJ2-7; TRBD1 aligns across 7 bases. V lost 1 base to trimming and J lost 5 bases; unmatched junction nucleotides: 8. The germline CDR1 and CDR2 sequences are SGHTA and FQGNSA. CDR3 length: 15 residues. The DNA for the CDR3 is TGTGCCAGCAGCTTAGGCCTAGACAGGGAACACGAGCAGTACTTC. It is translated as CASSLGLDREHEQYF. Supplemented by reference TRBV7-2 and TRBJ2-7, the full variable domain reads GAGVSQSPSNKVTEKGKDVELRCDPISGHTALYWYRQSLGQGLEFLIYFQGNSAPDKSGLPSDRFSAERTGGSVSTLTIQRTQQEDSAVYLCASSLGLDREHEQYFGPGTRLTVT.

Worth noting for this clone: The sample carries other DNA sequences with the same CDR3. This chain links TRBV7-2 with TRBJ2-5; D is uncertain. The CDR3 spans 12 residues. Trimming left V 0 bases short and J 4 bases short, with 3 bases between. Per germline, CDR1 SGHTA and CDR2 FQGNSA. DNA for the CDR3: TGTGCCAGCAGCTTAGCGGGAGAGACCCAGTACTTC. It is translated as CASSLAGETQYF.

The rearrangement uses TRBV5-6 and TRBJ2-3, with D possibly TRBD2 on 6 matching bases. The CDR3 length is 15 residues. Trimming shortened V by 4 bases and J by 2 bases, and 14 bases separated the two germline ends. CDR1 SGHDT and CDR2 YYEEEE come from the germline V gene. CDR3 sequence: CASSTRTTYTDTQYF. The DNA for the CDR3 is TGTGCCAGCAGCACAAGGACTACGTACACAGATACGCAGTATTTT. The full variable domain, rest sourced from reference TRBV5-6 and TRBJ2-3, is DAGVTQSPTHLIKTRGQQVTLRCSPKSGHDTVSWYQQALGQGPQFIFQYYEEEERQRGNFPDRFSGHQFPNYSSELNVNALLLGDSALYLCASSTRTTYTDTQYFGPGTRLTVL.

The gene calls are TRBV14 and TRBJ2-7; tentative D call: TRBD2 (6 bases). Trimming removed 3 bases at V and 1 base at J, with 19 bases between. The CDR3 contains 17 residues. Germline loops: CDR1 SGHDN, CDR2 FVKESK. CDR3 DNA sequence: TGTGCCAGCAGCCAGGGGGGTAGGGAGACTAGATCCTACGAGCAGTACTTC. It codes for CASSQGGRETRSYEQYF. The complete variable domain, with remaining parts taken from reference TRBV14 and TRBJ2-7, reads EAGVTQFPSHSVIEKGQTVTLRCDPISGHDNLYWYRRVMGKEIKFLLHFVKESKQDESGMPNNRFLAERTGGTYSTLKVQPAELEDSGVYFCASSQGGRETRSYEQYFGPGTRLTVT.

This clone came up a few times. Other DNA sequences in this specimen translate into the identical CDR3. J is TRBJ2-2 and V is TRBV5-1, with a tentative D call TRBD1 (6 bases). Germline V lookup: CDR1 SGHRS, CDR2 YFSETQ. V gave up 0 bases and J gave up 2 bases, with 8 bases separating them. The CDR3 sequence is 15 residues long. CDR3 residues: CASSLGTANTGELFF. The CDR3 nucleotides are TGCGCCAGCAGCTTGGGGACAGCTAACACCGGGGAGCTGTTTTTT.

This clone was recorded only once. The rearrangement links TRBV28 to TRBJ1-6; D gene ambiguous. The CDR3 extends over 14 amino acids. Germline V CDR1 and CDR2: MDHEN, SYDVKM. Trimming stripped 2 bases from V and 6 bases from J, with 8 bases between. The CDR3 reads CASSLPPANSPLHF. As DNA, the CDR3 is TGTGCCAGCAGTTTACCCCCGGCTAATTCACCCCTCCACTTT. The entire variable domain, with the rest obtained from reference TRBV28 and TRBJ1-6, is as follows: DVKVTQSSRYLVKRTGEKVFLECVQDMDHENMFWYRQDPGLGLRLIYFSYDVKMKEKGDIPEGYSVSREKKERFSLILESASTNQTSMYLCASSLPPANSPLHFGNGTRLTVT.

This clone occurred a few times. V and J are TRBV23-1 and TRBJ1-1; 12 bases line up with TRBD1. TRBV23-1 is placed among ORFs of uncertain function. This CDR3 is 18 amino acids long. Trimming at V came to 2 bases and at J to 0 bases, leaving 7 bases not matched to a gene. The CDR3 loop reads CASSQLRDRGRVNTEAFF. DNA for the CDR3: TGCGCCAGCAGTCAACTCCGGGACAGGGGGCGCGTGAACACTGAAGCTTTCTTT.

The rearrangement links TRBV6-5 to TRBJ2-3; D call uncertain. Germline-derived CDR1 and CDR2 are MNHEY and SVGAGI. The CDR3 has 16 amino acids. Trimming took off 4 bases at V and 10 bases at J, with 24 bases between the two ends. The CDR3 loop is CASSSAMRRILEAQYF. DNA for the CDR3: TGTGCCAGCAGTTCGGCGATGAGGCGGATACTCGAAGCGCAGTATTTT.

The chain combines TRBV4-1 with TRBJ1-4, with 10 bases aligning to TRBD1. V was clipped by 3 bases and J by 11 bases; unmatched bases: 9. The germline V gene has CDR1 MGHRA and CDR2 YSYEKL. This CDR3 contains 15 residues. The CDR3 DNA is TGCGCCAGCAGCCATGGGGACAGGGGTCCTTTGAAACTGTTTTTT. As protein: CASSHGDRGPLKLFF.

This sequence joins TRBV5-4 and TRBJ1-6, with TRBD1 as a possible D gene (6 bases). Germline values: CDR1 SGHNT, CDR2 YYREEE (reference sequence). CDR3 size: 13 residues. V was pared by 0 bases and J by 9 bases, with 7 bases between. The CDR3 nucleotides read TGTGCCAGCAGCTTGGCGGGGGCTTCACCCCTCCACTTT. Encoded protein: CASSLAGASPLHF. Variable domain in full (rest from reference TRBV5-4 and TRBJ1-6): ETGVTQSPTHLIKTRGQQVTLRCSSQSGHNTVSWYQQALGQGPQFIFQYYREEENGRGNFPPRFSGLQFPNYSSELNVNALELDDSALYLCASSLAGASPLHFGNGTRLTVT.

The V gene is TRBV7-3, the J gene TRBJ1-2; 8 bases align to TRBD1. This CDR3 is 16 amino acids long. The germline gives CDR1 SGHTA, CDR2 FQGTGA. V lost 5 bases and J lost 8; bases outside the gene matches: 16. The CDR3 DNA reads TGTGCCAGCAGCCCAACAGGGATGGCAGGGGGCGACGGCTACACCTTC. It codes for CASSPTGMAGGDGYTF.